What follows are 24 T cell receptor beta chains derived from one specimen sequenced in a study of OX40 agonist ivuxolimab in advanced cancers. Produced via immunoSEQ multiplex PCR; TCRdb's table is partial and in-frame only. Seen here are around 36,000 clones, approximately 84% observed once, and the top ten hold roughly 19%. This specimen was CD4+ or CD8+ T cells sorted from blood, taken in a trial of the OX40 agonist ivuxolimab. The receptors come from an adult with an advanced solid tumor such as melanoma, head and neck, liver or kidney cancer.

The chain is built from TRBV19 and TRBJ1-2, with 7 bases fitting TRBD1. Per the germline V gene, CDR1 is LNHDA and CDR2 is SQIVND (reference sequence). Losses at the gene ends were 6 bases for V and 0 bases for J; bases not matched to a gene: 1. The CDR3 contains 13 residues. This CDR3 is CASRGTANYGYTF. The DNA of the CDR3 is TGTGCCAGTAGAGGGACAGCTAACTATGGCTACACCTTC. The full variable domain, in which reference TRBV19 and TRBJ1-2 provide the parts outside the CDR3, is DGGITQSPKYLFRKEGQNVTLSCEQNLNHDAMYWYRQDPGQGLRLIYYSQIVNDFQKGDIAEGYSVSREKKESFPLTVTSAQKNPTAFYLCASRGTANYGYTFGSGTRLTVV.

The chain is built from TRBV6-5 and TRBJ2-7, with D unresolved. CDR1 and CDR2 from the germline V gene are MNHEY and SVGAGI. This CDR3 contains 12 residues. Trimming took 5 bases from V and 2 from J, leaving 7 bases between them. CDR3 sequence reads: CASSPGAYEQYF. CDR3 DNA: TGTGCCAGCAGTCCTGGAGCCTACGAGCAGTACTTC.

J is TRBJ2-1 and V is TRBV2; tentatively, D is TRBD2 (6 bases). This CDR3 comprises 12 residues. V lost 9 bases, J lost 4 bases, and 10 bases lay in between. Per the germline V gene, CDR1 is SNHLY and CDR2 is FYNNEI. The CDR3 region has the DNA TGTGCCAGTAGGACTAATTACAATGAGCAGTTCTTC. As protein: CASRTNYNEQFF.

In DNA, the CDR3 is TGCGCCAGCACAGATCCGGACAGGGGGACTGAAGCTTTCTTT. It specifies CASTDPDRGTEAFF. V and J are TRBV5-1 and TRBJ1-1, with 10 bases identical to TRBD1. Losses at the gene ends were 6 bases for V and 5 bases for J; bases not matched to a gene: 7. Germline V CDR1 and CDR2: SGHRS, YFSETQ. This CDR3 comprises 14 residues.

This clone was seen more than once but under ten times. The chain combines TRBV6-5 with TRBJ2-6; D gene uncertain. The V gene lost 0 bases and the J gene lost 0 bases, with 3 bases spanning the gap. Per germline, CDR1 MNHEY and CDR2 SVGAGI. The CDR3 has 15 residues. The DNA for the CDR3 is TGTGCCAGCAGTTACTCGCACTCTGGGGCCAACGTCCTGACTTTC. Protein product: CASSYSHSGANVLTF.

This clone was observed once. The genes are TRBV5-6 and TRBJ2-7, with TRBD1 as a possible D gene (6 bases). Germline V gene sequence: CDR1 SGHDT, CDR2 YYEEEE. This CDR3 spans 15 amino acids. V was pared by 4 bases and J by 2 bases, with 16 bases between. The CDR3 DNA is TGTGCCAGCAGCCAACCCGGGACACGAACCTACGAGCAGTACTTC. Translated: CASSQPGTRTYEQYF.

The rearrangement joins TRBV27 to TRBJ1-5, with D perhaps TRBD1 (5 bases). In germline, CDR1 is MNHEY, CDR2 SMNVEV (reference sequence). This CDR3 comprises 12 residues. Trimming took 6 bases from V and 6 from J, leaving 9 bases between them. CDR3 DNA: TGTGCCAGCAGGGGGGGGAGTCAGCCCCAGCATTTT. This codes for CASRGGSQPQHF.

The chain uses TRBV4-3 and TRBJ1-2, with no clear D. Germline V gene data show CDR1 as LGHNA and CDR2 as YSLEER. V lost 3 bases and J 2 bases, leaving 7 bases between the germline ends. This CDR3 contains 13 residues. CDR3 in amino acids: CASSQRQNYGYTF. CDR3 DNA: TGCGCCAGCAGCCAGAGGCAGAACTATGGCTACACCTTC.

V usage is TRBV11-2 and J usage is TRBJ2-5; D uncertain. The ends were cut back, 0 bases at V and 9 bases at J, with 8 bases in the middle. Germline values: CDR1 SGHAT, CDR2 FQNNGV. This CDR3 region has 12 residues. Here the CDR3 reads CASSLDLLAQYF. CDR3 nucleotide sequence: TGTGCCAGCAGCTTAGACCTCTTAGCCCAGTACTTC.

The chain is built from TRBV10-3 and TRBJ1-5, with D hard to call. Germline V CDR1 and CDR2: ENHRY, SYGVKD. The CDR3 length is 16 residues. The V end was cut by 2 bases, the J end by 0 bases, with 11 bases between. The CDR3 nucleotides read TGTGCCATCAGTGAGCCGGACGGTTATAGCAATCAGCCCCAGCATTTT. It codes for CAISEPDGYSNQPQHF.

The V and J genes are TRBV5-1 and TRBJ1-2; no reliable D call. This CDR3 has 13 amino acids. V lost 0 bases and J 11 bases, leaving 14 bases between the germline ends. Germline lookup yields CDR1 SGHRS and CDR2 YFSETQ. CDR3 DNA: TGCGCCAGCAGCTTGGAGAGTCGAGTACGGTACACCTTC. This sequence encodes CASSLESRVRYTF.

Notes on this clone: Just one base apart from a much larger clone, this may be a read error. This rearrangement joins TRBV19 to TRBJ1-2; weak D call: TRBD1 (6 bases). The CDR3 has 13 residues. Germline values: CDR1 LNHDA, CDR2 SQIVND (reference sequence). Trimming stripped 2 bases from V and 13 bases from J, with 17 bases between. DNA for the CDR3: TGTGCCAGTAGTATAACTGGCTGGACAGAGTTCACCTTC. It translates to CASSITGWTEFTF.

The chain couples TRBV30 to TRBJ1-2; 7 bases map to TRBD1. Trimming cost V 0 bases and J 6 bases; bases outside gene matches: 4. This CDR3 region has 13 residues. Germline values: CDR1 GTSNPN, CDR2 SVGIG (reference sequence). The CDR3 nucleotides are TGTGCCTGGAGTGTAGCCAGGGGGAATGGCTACACCTTC. Translation gives CAWSVARGNGYTF. Full variable domain (missing parts from reference TRBV30 and TRBJ1-2): SQTIHQWPATLVQPVGSPLSLECTVEGTSNPNLYWYRQAAGRGLQLLFYSVGIGQISSEVPQNLSASRPQDRQFILSSKKLLLSDSGFYLCAWSVARGNGYTFGSGTRLTVV.

CDR3 sequence: CASSTAGLVREQFF. Here the CDR3 DNA reads TGTGCCAGTAGTACCGCGGGACTAGTCCGGGAGCAGTTCTTC. This chain links TRBV19 with TRBJ2-1; TRBD2 aligns across 8 bases. CDR3 length: 14 residues. CDR1 and CDR2 from the germline V gene are LNHDA and SQIVND (reference sequence). J lost 10 bases, V lost 4 bases, and 9 bases had no gene match.

This clone appeared a single time. In DNA form, the CDR3 reads TGCGCCAGCAGCCAGTGGGACAAACTGGGGGAGCAGTACTTC. Protein: CASSQWDKLGEQYF. The chain couples TRBV4-1 to TRBJ2-7; D may be TRBD1 (6 bases). The CDR3 sequence is 14 residues long. The germline CDR1 and CDR2 sequences are MGHRA and YSYEKL. Trimming shortened V by 3 bases and J by 7 bases, and 16 bases separated the two germline ends.

V and J are TRBV7-2 and TRBJ2-5; the match to TRBD2 covers 15 bases. V lost 4 bases and J lost 5; bases outside the gene matches: 8. The CDR3 totals 17 residues. Germline CDR1 and CDR2: SGHTA and FQGNSA. DNA for the CDR3: TGTGCCAGCAGCTGGGGACTAGCGGGGGGATCTCAGGAGACCCAGTACTTC. Its protein is CASSWGLAGGSQETQYF.

For the CDR3, the DNA is TGTGCCAGCAGCTTAGGGGACAGCACCTACGAGCAGTACTTC. Translating it yields CASSLGDSTYEQYF. The chain recombines TRBV7-6 with TRBJ2-7; 7 nucleotides line up with TRBD1. The CDR3 contains 14 residues. The trim removed 1 base at V and 2 bases at J, leaving 2 bases unmatched. The germline CDR1 and CDR2 sequences are SGHVS and FNYEAQ.

This clone was detected once. The rearrangement uses TRBV5-6 and TRBJ1-1; D is perhaps TRBD1 (6 bases). The CDR3 has 15 amino acids. Germline V gene sequence: CDR1 SGHDT, CDR2 YYEEEE. The V gene lost 4 bases and the J gene lost 1 base, with 14 bases spanning the gap. The CDR3 here is CASSPGGGWNTEAFF. CDR3 in DNA: TGTGCCAGCAGCCCGGGGGGGGGCTGGAACACTGAAGCTTTCTTT.

This chain connects TRBV4-1 to TRBJ2-7, with D possibly being TRBD1 (5 bases). The germline V and J ends were trimmed by 0 bases and 3 bases, with 12 bases remaining between them. This CDR3 contains 15 residues. In germline, CDR1 is MGHRA, CDR2 YSYEKL. The CDR3 nucleotides read TGCGCCAGCAGCCAAGAAGCGAGCAGGGTCTACGAGCAGTACTTC. Protein: CASSQEASRVYEQYF.

This clone was detected only a few times. The genes are TRBV6-6 and TRBJ2-7; 8 positions agree with TRBD1. Trimming removed 6 bases from V and 5 bases from J; junction bases left unmatched: 9. Germline CDR1 and CDR2: MNHNY and SVGAGI (reference sequence). This CDR3 is 14 amino acids long. The CDR3 sequence: CASRLPQGADEQYF. The CDR3, as DNA: TGTGCCAGCAGATTACCGCAGGGGGCGGACGAGCAGTACTTC.

The rearrangement joins TRBV9 to TRBJ2-1; 9 bases fit TRBD2. With V trimmed by 3 bases and J by 4 bases, 5 bases remained unmatched. This CDR3 comprises 15 residues. The V gene's germline CDR1 is SGDLS and CDR2 YYNGEE. The DNA for the CDR3 is TGTGCCAGCAGCGGCGGGGGGGCGTCATACAATGAGCAGTTCTTC. This encodes CASSGGGASYNEQFF.

The rearrangement uses TRBV27 and TRBJ2-6; D not resolved. CDR1 is MNHEY, CDR2 SMNVEV, per germline (reference sequence). The CDR3 sequence is 15 residues long. V was shortened by 2 bases and J by 3 bases, with 8 bases between the two germline ends. The CDR3 spells CASSLVGYGANVLTF. CDR3 nucleotide sequence: TGTGCCAGCAGTTTAGTAGGGTATGGGGCCAACGTCCTGACTTTC.

V gene TRBV6-5 combines with J gene TRBJ1-5; D possibly corresponds to TRBD1 (5 bases). Deletions cut 10 bases from V and 5 bases from J, with 6 bases between. The germline V gene encodes CDR1 MNHEY and CDR2 SVGAGI. This CDR3 contains 10 residues. CDR3 sequence reads: CATGHQPQHF. CDR3 coding DNA: TGTGCCACGGGGCATCAGCCCCAGCATTTT.

The V and J genes are TRBV6-1 and TRBJ2-1, with D unclear. The V end lost 1 base, the J end lost 7 bases, and 5 bases lay between the germline ends. The CDR3 consists of 12 residues. Germline-derived CDR1 and CDR2 are MNHNS and SASEGT. CDR3 DNA sequence: TGTGCCAGCAGTGAAGATGGAAATGAGCAGTTCTTC. Residues: CASSEDGNEQFF.